This record looks at one T cell receptor beta chain sequence and its context. Moderate-to-severe activity, CAS ≥3, NOSPECS ≥4 and a duration under 3 months were seen in donors with ophthalmopathy. Exclusion covered patients with other autoimmune diseases or uncontrolled infections (as well as pregnancy or lactation). The PBMCs used were ones drawn from 7.5 to 10 ml of fresh peripheral blood. The CDR3 extends over 12 amino acids. The V gene lost 3 bases and the J gene lost 7 bases, with 12 bases spanning the gap. The germline CDR1 and CDR2 sequences are SQVTM and ANQGSEA. This sample was included in a study of Graves' ophthalmopathy and Graves' hyperthyroidism. Across the study: Ahead of any treatment, peripheral blood was obtained at the initial diagnosis.

Amplification targeted the TCR beta CDR3 regions, with RNA transcripts as the source material. HTBI primers were employed in first-round RT-PCR, then a second-round multiplex PCR followed. TCRdb redid the calling of the multiplex PCR reads with MiXCR, one entry per CDR3 protein. The table lists around 660,000 distinct CDR3 sequences, just over 40% of them singletons. The sequencing sample was made of peripheral blood. The V gene is TRBV29-1, the J gene TRBJ1-1; D is unresolved. This clonotype was obtained from an adult man with Graves' ophthalmopathy. As DNA, the CDR3 is TGCAGCGTTGACCGGACCGATGGTGAAGCTTTCTTT. Its protein product is CSVDRTDGEAFF.